This T cell receptor (beta chain) derives from a study of blood T cells in healthy people across ages. Across the whole study: Template switching caught about one barcoded beta molecule for each two T cells. Regarding the study as a whole: Estimates of total diversity, which came from one million sequenced T cells, were considered to be underestimates. There were more naive CD4+ cells and higher diversity in long-lived donors than in aged donors.

The sample holds a few counts of this clonotype. What it recognizes is unknown. Primed by a sample-barcoded 5' primer and a J-beta primer mix, a second PCR proceeded for 7 to 11 cycles. One entry per CDR3 protein, called by TCRdb with MiXCR from the 5' RACE reads. The sample lists 1.5 million or so distinct CDR3 sequences, 42% seen once, with roughly 7.7% in the top ten. After removal of 10 bases from V and 3 bases from J, the junction contained 14 bases not matched to a gene. In germline, CDR1 is ENHRY, CDR2 SYGVKD. There are 15 residues in the CDR3. The sample taken for sequencing was blood. The V and J genes are TRBV10-3 and TRBJ2-5; 7 bases match TRBD1. This TCR was recovered from a woman under 30 in good health. The CDR3 DNA reads TGTGCCACCGCGAGATCGGGCACAGGGGAAGAGACCCAGTACTTC. This sequence encodes CATARSGTGEETQYF.